The rows below give T cell receptor beta chains drawn from one sample of a study of radiotherapy plus CTLA-4 blockade in lung cancer. Measured with immunoSEQ multiplex PCR; TCRdb has only the in-frame clones, and not every one. This repertoire shows some 30,000 clones, approximately 81% found once; its top ten account for approximately 16%. Specimen: peripheral blood, collected from a patient treated with radiotherapy plus ipilimumab. The receptors come from a human donor with non-small cell lung cancer that progressed on radiotherapy plus ipilimumab. Both conserved end residues are part of each CDR3. A D gene is named only where the DNA matches it firmly. Clone size, where shown, is once, few, many, or a class for clones that have expanded.

TRBD1 14 TRBJ1-1 TRBV19 NA CASRYRDRVSEAFF TGTGCCAGTAGATACCGGGACAGGGTCTCTGAAGCTTTCTTT
NA 14 TRBJ1-6 TRBV18 NA CASSPRDPNSPLHF TGTGCCAGCTCACCCAGGGATCCTAATTCACCCCTCCACTTT
TRBD1 14 TRBJ2-5 TRBV2 NA CASSERTGRETQYF TGTGCCAGCAGTGAAAGGACAGGGAGAGAGACCCAGTACTTC
NA 13 TRBJ1-3 TRBV7-9 NA CASSLRQGNTIYF TGTGCCAGCAGCTTAAGGCAAGGAAACACCATATATTTT
NA 13 TRBJ2-1 TRBV29-1 NA CSGKTGTLNEQFF TGCAGCGGGAAAACCGGGACTCTTAATGAGCAGTTCTTC
NA 17 TRBJ1-5 TRBV7-8 NA CASSFGMRMWGNQPQHF TGTGCCAGCAGCTTCGGAATGCGTATGTGGGGCAATCAGCCCCAGCATTTT
NA 12 TRBJ1-1 TRBV18 once CASSPPRGEAFF TGTGCCAGCTCACCACCGAGGGGGGAAGCTTTCTTT
TRBD2 15 TRBJ2-7 TRBV19 NA CASSSALSGAYEQYF TGTGCCAGTAGTAGTGCCCTCAGCGGGGCCTACGAGCAGTACTTC
TRBD2 15 TRBJ2-3 TRBV6-5 NA CASRLSGASTDTQYF TGTGCCAGCAGGTTGAGCGGGGCTAGCACAGATACGCAGTATTTT
NA 13 TRBJ2-2 TRBV27 NA CASRWVGTGELFF TGTGCCAGCAGATGGGTAGGCACCGGGGAGCTGTTTTTT
NA 13 TRBJ1-4 TRBV28 NA CASSPSSNEKLFF TGTGCCAGCAGCCCTTCCAGTAATGAAAAACTGTTTTTT
NA 14 TRBJ2-2 TRBV6-5 NA CASSGTTNTGELFF TGTGCCAGCAGCGGGACAACGAACACCGGGGAGCTGTTTTTT
TRBD1 14 TRBJ2-3 TRBV10-3 NA CAISAQGLSDTQYF TGTGCCATCAGTGCACAGGGGTTATCAGATACGCAGTATTTT
NA 15 TRBJ1-4 TRBV18 NA CASSLLISGQEKLFF TGTGCCAGCTCACTTCTGATTTCTGGACAGGAAAAACTGTTTTTT
TRBD2 14 TRBJ2-1 TRBV7-2 few CASSLGRGTNEQFF TGTGCCAGCAGCTTGGGGCGGGGGACGAATGAGCAGTTCTTC
NA 13 TRBJ2-1 TRBV5-4 NA CASSFYTDNEQFF TGTGCCAGCAGCTTTTACACGGACAATGAGCAGTTCTTC
NA 15 TRBJ1-5 TRBV5-1 few CASSLEGTFGQPQHF TGCGCCAGCAGCTTAGAAGGGACATTCGGGCAGCCCCAGCATTTT
NA 15 TRBJ2-7 TRBV28 NA CASSFSDRESREQYF TGTGCCAGCAGTTTTTCGGACAGAGAGTCCCGGGAGCAGTACTTC
NA 13 TRBJ2-1 TRBV11-2 NA CASSWGLYNEQFF TGTGCCAGCAGTTGGGGACTTTACAATGAGCAGTTCTTC
NA 15 TRBJ2-7 TRBV7-2 NA CASSLAGRGSYEQYF TGTGCCAGCAGCTTGGCGGGAAGAGGCTCCTACGAGCAGTACTTC
NA 17 TRBJ2-1 TRBV4-2 NA CASSAKGLSDSYNEQFF TGTGCCAGCAGCGCCAAGGGACTGAGTGACTCCTACAATGAGCAGTTCTTC
NA 14 TRBJ1-4 TRBV15 NA CATSRKGEDEKLFF TGTGCCACCAGCAGAAAAGGGGAGGATGAAAAACTGTTTTTT
TRBD1 14 TRBJ1-5 TRBV6-6 NA CASSTGQGREPQHF TGTGCCAGCAGTACCGGACAGGGCAGGGAGCCCCAGCATTTT
NA 14 TRBJ1-4 TRBV5-1 NA CASSFGTNFEKLFF TGCGCCAGCAGCTTTGGGACAAATTTTGAAAAACTGTTTTTT
TRBD1 16 TRBJ2-2 TRBV18 NA CASSPLDRGITGELFF TGTGCCAGCTCACCCTTGGACAGGGGGATCACCGGGGAGCTGTTTTTT
TRBD1 14 TRBJ1-2 TRBV5-4 medium-sized CASSGDRGSNGYTF TGTGCCAGCAGCGGGGACAGGGGGAGCAATGGCTACACCTTC
TRBD1 16 TRBJ2-1 TRBV19 NA CASSRQGAGAYNEQFF TGTGCCAGTAGTAGACAGGGGGCGGGGGCCTACAATGAGCAGTTCTTC
TRBD1 14 TRBJ1-4 TRBV15 NA CATSRDRAGEKLFF TGTGCCACCAGCAGGGACAGGGCGGGAGAAAAACTGTTTTTT
TRBD1 15 TRBJ1-2 TRBV5-4 NA CASSLAQGKNYGYTF TGTGCCAGCAGCTTGGCACAGGGGAAGAACTATGGCTACACCTTC
NA 14 TRBJ1-5 TRBV4-1 NA CASSQGREGQPQHF TGCGCCAGCAGCCAAGGGAGGGAAGGTCAGCCCCAGCATTTT
TRBD1 15 TRBJ2-7 TRBV5-1 NA CASSLFPGQGDEQYF TGCGCCAGCAGCTTATTCCCGGGACAGGGGGACGAGCAGTACTTC
TRBD1 15 TRBJ2-3 TRBV28 NA CASARWGQGPDTQYF TGTGCCAGCGCCCGTTGGGGACAGGGCCCAGATACGCAGTATTTT
TRBD1 15 TRBJ1-4 TRBV25-1 NA CASSEDRTGTEKLFF TGTGCCAGCAGTGAAGATAGGACAGGGACTGAAAAACTGTTTTTT
TRBD2 15 TRBJ2-1 TRBV7-9 NA CASSLGALAVDEQFF TGTGCCAGCAGCTTAGGAGCACTAGCGGTCGATGAGCAGTTCTTC
TRBD2 16 TRBJ2-1 TRBV4-2 NA CASSQGVGGPMNEQFF TGTGCCAGCAGCCAAGGGGTGGGAGGGCCGATGAATGAGCAGTTCTTC
NA 15 TRBJ1-2 TRBV27 NA CASSLTLRGAGGYTF TGTGCCAGCAGTTTGACCCTCCGGGGTGCGGGTGGCTACACCTTC
NA 13 TRBJ2-6 TRBV19 NA CASSITGANVLTF TGTGCCAGTAGTATAACAGGGGCCAACGTCCTGACTTTC
NA 12 TRBJ1-1 TRBV10-3 NA CAIRGDDTEAFF TGTGCCATCAGGGGTGATGACACTGAAGCTTTCTTT
NA 14 TRBJ2-3 TRBV7-3 NA CASSRAGGTDTQYF TGTGCCAGCAGCCGAGCGGGCGGCACAGATACGCAGTATTTT
NA 12 TRBJ1-1 TRBV5-6 NA CASSLPPAEAFF TGTGCCAGCAGCTTGCCGCCCGCTGAAGCTTTCTTT
NA 13 TRBJ2-7 TRBV7-9 once CASSSGRIYEQYF TGTGCCAGCAGCTCGGGACGGATCTACGAGCAGTACTTC
NA 13 TRBJ2-7 TRBV6-5 once CAGGRLTGTEQYF TGTGCCGGGGGGAGGCTTACAGGGACGGAGCAGTACTTC
NA 13 TRBJ2-2 TRBV7-7 NA CASSQGSPGELFF TGTGCCAGCAGCCAAGGGAGTCCCGGGGAGCTGTTTTTT
NA 13 TRBJ1-1 TRBV7-3 NA CASSENDYTEAFF TGTGCCAGCAGCGAAAACGACTACACTGAAGCTTTCTTT
NA 15 TRBJ2-3 TRBV28 few CASSLSLNLPDTQYF TGTGCCAGCAGTTTATCATTGAACCTCCCAGATACGCAGTATTTT
NA 15 TRBJ2-1 TRBV5-1 NA CASSLASSFYNEQFF TGCGCCAGCAGCTTGGCGTCTAGCTTCTACAATGAGCAGTTCTTC
NA 15 TRBJ2-1 TRBV9 NA CASSVVATTHNEQFF TGTGCCAGCAGCGTAGTGGCGACCACTCACAATGAGCAGTTCTTC
NA 11 TRBJ1-3 TRBV27 NA CASVTGNTIYF TGTGCCAGCGTAACTGGAAACACCATATATTTT
NA 16 TRBJ2-7 TRBV28 NA CASSSPGTGRPYEQYF TGTGCCAGCAGTTCTCCCGGGACGGGGAGACCCTACGAGCAGTACTTC
NA 14 TRBJ1-1 TRBV5-1 NA CASSLRAIGTEAFF TGCGCCAGCAGCTTGCGGGCGATCGGCACTGAAGCTTTCTTT
NA 14 TRBJ1-2 TRBV7-9 NA CASSFPTADYGYTF TGTGCCAGCAGCTTCCCGACAGCCGACTATGGCTACACCTTC
TRBD2 15 TRBJ2-5 TRBV9 NA CASSSSGGQGETQYF TGTGCCAGCAGCTCCAGCGGGGGCCAGGGGGAGACCCAGTACTTC
NA 12 TRBJ2-7 TRBV6-5 few CASSLVGGEQYF TGTGCCAGCAGCCTTGTCGGGGGCGAGCAGTACTTC